The rows below give T cell receptor beta chains drawn from one sample of a study of T cells in localized non-small cell lung cancer. Profiling relied on immunoSEQ multiplex PCR, and the TCRdb table lists in-frame clones only, not all of them. The data hold 25,000 to 30,000 clones, with around 90% observed a single time. The sample was peripheral blood, taken before any cancer treatment. The receptor set was obtained from a woman between 18 and 55 years old with stage I lung adenocarcinoma. Both conserved end residues are part of each CDR3. D genes are given only for firm matches. Some rows have no size entry. The others give once, few or many, or a class for an expanded clone.

>TRBJ1-1|TRBV27|TRBD1|-
TGTGCCAGCAGTCCGTACAGGGGGGAAGACACTGAAGCTTTCTTT
CASSPYRGEDTEAFF
>TRBJ1-5|TRBV6-1|TRBD1|-
TGTGCCAGCAGCCGCGGGACAGGGGCCGGTCAGCCCCAGCATTTT
CASSRGTGAGQPQHF
>TRBJ2-7|TRBV7-2|TRBD2|-
TGTGCCAGCGGGACTAGCGGGACCTACGAGCAGTACTTC
CASGTSGTYEQYF
>TRBJ1-5|TRBV7-8|TRBD1|-
TGTGCCAGCAGCTTAAACCCGACAGGGGATAGCAATCAGCCCCAGCATTTT
CASSLNPTGDSNQPQHF
>TRBJ1-1|TRBV6-1|-|-
TGTGCCAGCGGGAACAGGATCACTGAAGCTTTCTTT
CASGNRITEAFF
>TRBJ2-1|TRBV7-9|-|-
TGTGCCAGCAGCTTCCCAACCTTCTTC
CASSFPTFF
>TRBJ2-7|TRBV6-5|-|once
TGTGCCAGCAGTTCCGCAGGGGCGCAGGACTACGAGCAGTACTTC
CASSSAGAQDYEQYF
>TRBJ2-2|TRBV7-3|TRBD2|once
TGTGCCAGCAGCCCCGGATGGGGACTAGCGGGGCCAAGGGGAAGGGCCGGGGAGCTGTTTTTT
CASSPGWGLAGPRGRAGELFF
>TRBJ1-1|TRBV6-5|TRBD1|-
TGTGCCAGCAGTTACAACAGGGGAAGCACTGAAGCTTTCTTT
CASSYNRGSTEAFF
>TRBJ2-1|TRBV2|-|once
TGTGCCAGCAGTGGCAGGGGTCATAGCAATGAGCAGTTCTTC
CASSGRGHSNEQFF
>TRBJ2-3|TRBV29-1|TRBD1|-
TGCAGCGCTTCGGGACAGGGGGGAACGCAGTATTTT
CSASGQGGTQYF
>TRBJ2-1|TRBV28|TRBD2|once
TGTGCCAGCGAAGGACTAGCGGGAGGGTGGGTTGGCAATGAGCAGTTCTTC
CASEGLAGGWVGNEQFF
>TRBJ1-1|TRBV11-3|-|-
TGTGCCAGCAGCCTGACCAGGGTGAACACTGAAGCTTTCTTT
CASSLTRVNTEAFF
>TRBJ2-5|TRBV5-1|TRBD2|-
TGCGCCAGCAGCTTAACGGCTAGCGGGAGTTATGGGCAAGAGACCCAGTACTTC
CASSLTASGSYGQETQYF
>TRBJ2-7|TRBV28|TRBD1|-
TGTGCCAGCAGTCCGGGGACAGGGCGTCACGAGCAGTACTTC
CASSPGTGRHEQYF
>TRBJ2-6|TRBV12-5|-|-
TGTGCTAGTGGTCCCTGGGACTTATCCTCTGGGGCCAACGTCCTGACTTTC
CASGPWDLSSGANVLTF
>TRBJ1-2|TRBV30|-|once
TGTGCCTGGAGTGTTGATGTCGGCGGGACCGGCTACACCTTC
CAWSVDVGGTGYTF
>TRBJ1-2|TRBV19|-|few
TGTGCCAGTAGTCGGCGGGGTAACTATGGCTACACCTTC
CASSRRGNYGYTF
>TRBJ1-1|TRBV19|TRBD1|-
TGTGCCAGTAAACAGGGACAGGGGAACACTGAAGCTTTCTTT
CASKQGQGNTEAFF
>TRBJ1-1|TRBV4-1|TRBD1|-
TGCGCCAGCAGCCATCAGCTACAGGGGGTATCTGAAGCTTTCTTT
CASSHQLQGVSEAFF
>TRBJ2-7|TRBV29-1|-|-
TGCAGCGTTGGGAGGGAATTCTACGAGCAGTACTTC
CSVGREFYEQYF
>TRBJ1-4|TRBV7-6|-|-
TGTGCCAGCAGCCCCGGTGGTCGGGGCACTAATGAAAAACTGTTTTTT
CASSPGGRGTNEKLFF
>TRBJ2-1|TRBV6-1|TRBD1|-
TGTGCCAGCAGCCTCCGGGACAGTCCCTACAATGAGCAGTTCTTC
CASSLRDSPYNEQFF
>TRBJ1-4|TRBV5-5|-|-
TGTGCCAGCAGCTTTCCCGGGGAAAAACTGTTTTTT
CASSFPGEKLFF
>TRBJ1-1|TRBV30|-|-
TGTGCCTGGAGTAGAAAGGGGAGAGGCATGAACACTGAAGCTTTCTTT
CAWSRKGRGMNTEAFF
>TRBJ2-5|TRBV7-8|-|-
TGTGCCAGCAGCCTAAGCCTACCGGAGACCCAGTACTTC
CASSLSLPETQYF
>TRBJ1-2|TRBV7-2|TRBD1|once
TGTGCCAGCAGCTTAGGGTGGACAGGGGGCAGCTATGGCTACACCTTC
CASSLGWTGGSYGYTF
>TRBJ2-1|TRBV5-1|TRBD2|-
TGCGCCAGCAAAGGACTAGCGGGAGGGTTGAGGTACAATGAGCAGTTCTTC
CASKGLAGGLRYNEQFF
>TRBJ1-2|TRBV4-2|TRBD1|few
TGTGCCAGCAGCCAAGACGCCGGGACAGGGGCAGGGAACACCTTC
CASSQDAGTGAGNTF
>TRBJ1-2|TRBV6-5|TRBD1|-
TGTGCCAGCAGTTACTCGCAGGGGGGGAGCTATGGCTACACCTTC
CASSYSQGGSYGYTF
>TRBJ1-1|TRBV29-1|-|-
TGCAGCGTTGGACGAACGAACACTGAAGCTTTCTTT
CSVGRTNTEAFF
>TRBJ1-2|TRBV19|-|few
TGTGCCAGTAGTACTGGACGGGACTATGGCTACACCTTC
CASSTGRDYGYTF
>TRBJ2-7|TRBV10-3|-|-
TGTGCCATCAGTTTTGGACAGGAGGGCTACGAGCAGTACTTC
CAISFGQEGYEQYF
>TRBJ2-3|TRBV30|-|-
TGTGCCTGGAGTGGAGCCCCACGGGGACCCACAGATACGCAGTATTTT
CAWSGAPRGPTDTQYF
>TRBJ1-1|TRBV11-2|-|-
TGTGCCAGCAGCTTTGTCTTCGGTAGTGACGCTGAAGCTTTCTTT
CASSFVFGSDAEAFF
>TRBJ2-2|TRBV5-1|-|-
TGCGCCAGCACCCAGTTAGGGCAGGGAGGCACCGGGGAGCTGTTTTTT
CASTQLGQGGTGELFF
>TRBJ1-1|TRBV5-1|TRBD1|-
TGCGCCTGCCGGACAGGGGGCACTGAAGCTTTCTTT
CACRTGGTEAFF
>TRBJ2-4|TRBV7-3|TRBD1|-
TGTGCCAGCAGCTTAACGGTTGACAGGGGAGTAGCCAAAAACATTCAGTACTTC
CASSLTVDRGVAKNIQYF
>TRBJ2-7|TRBV5-6|TRBD1|-
TGTGCCAGCAGCTTGGGGACAGGGAACTACGAGCAGTACTTC
CASSLGTGNYEQYF
>TRBJ2-5|TRBV6-5|-|-
TGTGCCAGCAGTTATGGGGAGACCCAGTACTTC
CASSYGETQYF
>TRBJ2-7|TRBV29-1|TRBD2|-
TGCAGCGGCCTCCTAGCGGGCGACTCCTACGAGCAGTACTTC
CSGLLAGDSYEQYF
>TRBJ2-6|TRBV28|-|-
TGTGCCAGCAGTTTTAGCTCTGGGGCCAACGTCCTGACTTTC
CASSFSSGANVLTF
>TRBJ1-2|TRBV27|-|-
TGTGCCAGCAGTTTATCATCGACATTAGGCTACACCTTC
CASSLSSTLGYTF
>TRBJ1-1|TRBV7-2|-|-
TGTGCCAGCAGCCGAGTCCTAAACACTGAAGCTTTCTTT
CASSRVLNTEAFF
>TRBJ1-2|TRBV2|-|-
TGTGCCAGCACGCTTGGCTACACCTTC
CASTLGYTF
>TRBJ1-5|TRBV28|-|-
TGTGCCAGCAGTTTGGGGGGGGCTAGCAATCAGCCCCAGCATTTT
CASSLGGASNQPQHF
>TRBJ1-1|TRBV6-6|TRBD1|-
TGTGCCAGCAGCCACTCGACAGGGACGAACACTGAAGCTTTCTTT
CASSHSTGTNTEAFF
>TRBJ2-7|TRBV5-1|-|-
TGCGCCAGCAGCTTACGGGCACAGTCGAGCTCCTACGAGCAGTACTTC
CASSLRAQSSSYEQYF
>TRBJ1-1|TRBV5-1|TRBD1|-
TGCGCCAGCAGCTTGGCTAAACCGGACAGGGGAAACACTGAAGCTTTCTTT
CASSLAKPDRGNTEAFF
>TRBJ2-5|TRBV2|-|-
TGTGCCAGCCTGAGAGGCGGTTCTCAAGAGACCCAGTACTTC
CASLRGGSQETQYF
>TRBJ1-2|TRBV30|TRBD1|-
TGTGCCTGGAGTTATCCACAGGGGAACTATGGCTACACCTTC
CAWSYPQGNYGYTF